This is a list of T cell receptor beta chains from one sample in a study of blood T cells in healthy people across ages. TCRdb reprocessed the 5' RACE reads via MiXCR and lists one record per CDR3 protein. Here the sample spans fewer than 1.5 million distinct CDR3 sequences, 42% being singletons. What was sequenced was blood. The receptors here all came from a woman younger than 35 in good health. Each CDR3 is given with its conserved first and last residue. Fields, in order: CDR3 protein, CDR3 DNA, CDR3 length, D gene, clone size, J gene, V gene. A D gene is named only where the DNA matches it firmly. The size field is filled for only some rows; it gives once, few, many or a size class.

CASSERTGLYEQYF TGTGCCAGCAGTGAACGGACAGGACTGTACGAGCAGTACTTC 14 TRBD1 . TRBJ2-7 TRBV6-1
CASSKSNERFF TGTGCCAGCAGCAAGTCAAATGAGCGGTTCTTC 11 . once TRBJ2-1 TRBV27
CASSFEGASGEQFF TGTGCCAGCAGCTTCGAGGGAGCCTCAGGTGAGCAGTTCTTC 14 . . TRBJ2-1 TRBV11-2
CAWTQLAGGSDTQYF TGTGCCTGGACCCAACTAGCGGGCGGCTCAGATACGCAGTATTTT 15 TRBD2 few TRBJ2-3 TRBV30
CASHIWTGLEYEQYF TGTGCCAGCCATATTTGGACAGGGCTTGAGTACGAGCAGTACTTC 15 TRBD1 . TRBJ2-7 TRBV6-1
CASSATGYEQFF TGTGCCAGCAGTGCGACAGGGTATGAGCAGTTCTTC 12 TRBD1 . TRBJ2-1 TRBV28
CASSYDLAGLYNEQFF TGTGCCAGCAGTTATGACCTAGCGGGGCTATACAATGAGCAGTTCTTC 16 TRBD2 few TRBJ2-1 TRBV6-2/TRBV6-3
CASSLGLGGAVTEAFF TGTGCCAGCAGCTTAGGCTTAGGTGGGGCGGTCACTGAAGCTTTCTTT 16 . few TRBJ1-1 TRBV11-2
CSTPRREATDTQYF TGCAGTACCCCTCGGCGGGAGGCGACAGATACGCAGTATTTT 14 TRBD2 once TRBJ2-3 TRBV20-1
CASSLGGGQGNSYEQYF TGTGCCAGCAGCTTAGGCGGGGGTCAGGGAAACTCCTACGAGCAGTACTTC 17 TRBD2 . TRBJ2-7 TRBV7-2